Here is one T cell receptor beta chain with its context. The target antigen is unknown. The data derive from a study of OX40 agonist ivuxolimab in advanced cancers. Across the whole study: Patients in the trial were receiving intravenous ivuxolimab every 2 weeks, at doses of 0.01 to 10 mg/kg.

Study outcomes and limitations: Low normalized clonal expansion also occurred in some nonresponding patients.

Assay: immunoSEQ multiplex PCR; the TCRdb copy retains only in-frame clones and omits some. The sample carries about 51,000 clones, over 75% recorded once. Exclusion applied to patients with autoimmune disease history or systemic immunosuppression. Blood specimens came from baseline, cycle 4 day 1, and cycle 7 day 1. The clonotype comes from an adult with an advanced solid tumor such as melanoma, head and neck, liver or kidney cancer. Source: CD4+ or CD8+ T cells sorted from blood, taken in a trial of the OX40 agonist ivuxolimab.

The DNA of the CDR3 is TGTGCCAGCAGCATCAGACAGGGGAAGGGTGAAAAACTGTTTTTT. It encodes CASSIRQGKGEKLFF. The rearrangement links TRBV28 to TRBJ1-4, with 8 bases aligning to TRBD1. Trimming at V came to 6 bases and at J to 7 bases, leaving 10 bases not matched to a gene. The CDR3 has 15 residues. The germline V gene encodes CDR1 MDHEN and CDR2 SYDVKM.